These 2 T cell receptor beta chains share one sample of origin, sequenced in a study of blood T cell repertoires in COVID-19. Assay used: immunoSEQ multiplex PCR; TCRdb lists only in-frame clones, some missing. The sample yields 40,000 or so clones, approximately 88% seen once. Material: peripheral blood. These receptors all stem from a man aged 45-65 years with active COVID-19.

The chain uses TRBV20-1 and TRBJ2-7, with TRBD2 matching over 12 bases. Per the germline V gene, CDR1 is DFQATT and CDR2 is SNEGSKA (reference sequence). The ends lost 3 bases at V and 5 bases at J; junction bases unmatched: 5. The CDR3 covers 14 residues. The CDR3 nucleotides are TGCAGTGCTAGTAAACTAGCGGGAGGCCACGAGCAGTACTTC. Translated, it gives CSASKLAGGHEQYF.

The chain employs TRBV6-2 or TRBV6-3 and TRBJ2-7; D is ambiguous. Germline lookup yields CDR1 MNHEY and CDR2 SVGEGT. CDR3 size: 15 residues. V dropped 4 bases and J dropped 2 bases, with 15 bases sitting between them. In DNA, the CDR3 is TGTGCCAGCAGTTTGCCCCAGGTCCCTACCTACGAGCAGTACTTC. Amino acid sequence: CASSLPQVPTYEQYF.